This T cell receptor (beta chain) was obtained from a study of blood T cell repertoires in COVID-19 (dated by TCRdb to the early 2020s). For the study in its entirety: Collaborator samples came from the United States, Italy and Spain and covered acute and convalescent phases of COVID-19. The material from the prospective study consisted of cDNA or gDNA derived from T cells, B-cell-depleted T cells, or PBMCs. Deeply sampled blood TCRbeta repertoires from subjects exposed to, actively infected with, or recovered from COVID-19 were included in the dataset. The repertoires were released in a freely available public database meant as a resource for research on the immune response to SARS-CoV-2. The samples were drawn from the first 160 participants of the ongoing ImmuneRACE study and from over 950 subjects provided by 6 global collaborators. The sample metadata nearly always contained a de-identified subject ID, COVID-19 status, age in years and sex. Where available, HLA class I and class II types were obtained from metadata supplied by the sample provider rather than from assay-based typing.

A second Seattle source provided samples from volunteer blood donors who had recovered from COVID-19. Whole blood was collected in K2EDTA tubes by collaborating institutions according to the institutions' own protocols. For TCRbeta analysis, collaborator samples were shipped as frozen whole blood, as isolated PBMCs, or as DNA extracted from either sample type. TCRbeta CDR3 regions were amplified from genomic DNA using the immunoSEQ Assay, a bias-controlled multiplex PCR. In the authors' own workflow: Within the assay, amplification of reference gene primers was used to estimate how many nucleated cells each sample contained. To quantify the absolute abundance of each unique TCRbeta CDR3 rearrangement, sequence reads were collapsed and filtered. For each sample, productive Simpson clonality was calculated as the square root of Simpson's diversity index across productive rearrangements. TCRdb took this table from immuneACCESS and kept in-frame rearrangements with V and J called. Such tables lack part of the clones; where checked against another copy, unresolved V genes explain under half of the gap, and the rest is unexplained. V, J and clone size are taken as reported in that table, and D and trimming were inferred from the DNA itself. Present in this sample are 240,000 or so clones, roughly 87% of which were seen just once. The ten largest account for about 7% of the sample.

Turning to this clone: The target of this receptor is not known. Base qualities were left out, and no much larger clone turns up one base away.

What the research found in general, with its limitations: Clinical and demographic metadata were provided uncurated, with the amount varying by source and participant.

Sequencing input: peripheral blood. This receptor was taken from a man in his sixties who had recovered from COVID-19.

The CDR3 corresponds to CASSKGTANTGELFF. DNA sequence: TGTGCCAGCAGCAAAGGGACAGCGAACACCGGGGAGCTGTTTTTT. The rearrangement combines TRBV5-8 with TRBJ2-2; TRBD1 matches 7 bases in the middle. The CDR3 runs 15 residues from the cysteine to the phenylalanine. Just CDR3 DNA is preserved here, 45 bases in frame from base 1. CDR1 and CDR2, looked up from the germline V gene, are SGHTS and YDEGEE. Germline trimming: 4 bases from V, 0 bases from J; junction bases outside gene matches: 3.